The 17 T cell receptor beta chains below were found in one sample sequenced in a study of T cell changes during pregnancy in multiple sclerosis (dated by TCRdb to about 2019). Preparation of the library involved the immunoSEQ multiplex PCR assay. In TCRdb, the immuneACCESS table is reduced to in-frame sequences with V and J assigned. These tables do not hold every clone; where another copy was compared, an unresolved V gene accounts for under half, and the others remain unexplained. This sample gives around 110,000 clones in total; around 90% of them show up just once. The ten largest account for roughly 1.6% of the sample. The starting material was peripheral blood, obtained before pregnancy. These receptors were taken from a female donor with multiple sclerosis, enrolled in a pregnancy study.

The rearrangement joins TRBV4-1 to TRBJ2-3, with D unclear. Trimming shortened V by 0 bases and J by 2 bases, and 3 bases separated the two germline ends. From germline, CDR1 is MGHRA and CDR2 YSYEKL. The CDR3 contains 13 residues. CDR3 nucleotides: TGCGCCAGCAGCCAAGACTTCACAGATACGCAGTATTTT. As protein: CASSQDFTDTQYF.

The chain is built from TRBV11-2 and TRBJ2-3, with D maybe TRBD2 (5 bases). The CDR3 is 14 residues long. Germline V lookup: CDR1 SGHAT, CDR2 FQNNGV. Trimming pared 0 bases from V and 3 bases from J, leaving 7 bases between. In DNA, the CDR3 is TGTGCCAGCAGCTTAGATCGGGGAACAGATACGCAGTATTTT. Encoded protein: CASSLDRGTDTQYF. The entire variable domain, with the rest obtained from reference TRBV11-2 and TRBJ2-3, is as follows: EAGVAQSPRYKIIEKRQSVAFWCNPISGHATLYWYQQILGQGPKLLIQFQNNGVVDDSQLPKDRFSAERLKGVDSTLKIQPAKLEDSAVYLCASSLDRGTDTQYFGPGTRLTVL.

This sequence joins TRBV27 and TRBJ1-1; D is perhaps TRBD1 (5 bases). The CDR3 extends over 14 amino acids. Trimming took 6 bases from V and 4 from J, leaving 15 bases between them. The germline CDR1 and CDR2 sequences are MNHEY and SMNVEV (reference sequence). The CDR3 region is CASSQEGVGTEAFF. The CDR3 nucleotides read TGTGCCAGCAGCCAAGAAGGGGTGGGCACTGAAGCTTTCTTT.

The CDR3: CASSQEGLAELYEQYF. CDR3 coding DNA: TGCGCCAGCAGCCAAGAGGGGCTAGCGGAGCTTTACGAGCAGTACTTC. This chain connects TRBV4-1 to TRBJ2-7, with 7 bases matching TRBD2. The CDR3 has 16 residues. Germline CDR1 and CDR2: MGHRA and YSYEKL. V gave up 0 bases and J gave up 4 bases; unmatched junction bases: 9.

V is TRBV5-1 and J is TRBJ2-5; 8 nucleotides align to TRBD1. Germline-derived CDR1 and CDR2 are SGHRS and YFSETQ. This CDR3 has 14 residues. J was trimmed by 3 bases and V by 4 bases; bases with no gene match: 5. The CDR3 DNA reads TGCGCCAGCAGCCTCGACAGGGGAAAAGAGACCCAGTACTTC. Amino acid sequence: CASSLDRGKETQYF.

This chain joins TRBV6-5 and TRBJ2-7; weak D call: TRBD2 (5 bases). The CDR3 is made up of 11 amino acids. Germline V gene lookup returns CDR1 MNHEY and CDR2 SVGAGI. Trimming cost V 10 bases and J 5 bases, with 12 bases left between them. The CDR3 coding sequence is TGTGCCACCTTAGGAGGTCACGAGCAGTACTTC. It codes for CATLGGHEQYF.

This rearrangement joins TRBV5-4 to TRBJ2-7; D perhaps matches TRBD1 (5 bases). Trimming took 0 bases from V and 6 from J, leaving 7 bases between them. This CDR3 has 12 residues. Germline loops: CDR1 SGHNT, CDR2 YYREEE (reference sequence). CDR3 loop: CASSLGQREQYF. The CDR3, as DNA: TGTGCCAGCAGCTTGGGACAGCGCGAGCAGTACTTC.

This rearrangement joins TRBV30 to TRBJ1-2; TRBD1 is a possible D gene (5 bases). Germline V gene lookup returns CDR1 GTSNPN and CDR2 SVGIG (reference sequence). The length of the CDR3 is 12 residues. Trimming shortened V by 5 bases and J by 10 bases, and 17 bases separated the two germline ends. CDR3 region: CAWRRGREVYTF. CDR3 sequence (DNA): TGTGCCTGGCGGAGAGGCAGGGAGGTCTACACCTTC. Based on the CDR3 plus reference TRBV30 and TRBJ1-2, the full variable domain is SQTIHQWPATLVQPVGSPLSLECTVEGTSNPNLYWYRQAAGRGLQLLFYSVGIGQISSEVPQNLSASRPQDRQFILSSKKLLLSDSGFYLCAWRRGREVYTFGSGTRLTVV.

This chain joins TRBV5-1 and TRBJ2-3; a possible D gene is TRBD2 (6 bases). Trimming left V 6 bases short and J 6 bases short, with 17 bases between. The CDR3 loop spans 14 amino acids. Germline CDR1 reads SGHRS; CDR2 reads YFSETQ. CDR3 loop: CASNPSSAPDTQYF. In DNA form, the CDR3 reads TGCGCCAGCAACCCTTCTAGCGCGCCGGATACGCAGTATTTT. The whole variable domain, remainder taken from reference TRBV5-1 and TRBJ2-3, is KAGVTQTPRYLIKTRGQQVTLSCSPISGHRSVSWYQQTPGQGLQFLFEYFSETQRNKGNFPGRFSGRQFSNSRSEMNVSTLELGDSALYLCASNPSSAPDTQYFGPGTRLTVL.

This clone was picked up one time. Here the CDR3 DNA reads TGTGCCAGCAGCTCCGGTGGGAGGCTAGAAGCTTTCTTT. Its protein is CASSSGGRLEAFF. This sequence joins TRBV5-6 and TRBJ1-1; no definite D call. CDR1 is SGHDT, CDR2 YYEEEE, per germline. V was clipped by 3 bases and J by 8 bases, with 14 bases between them. CDR3 size: 13 residues. Looking up the rest from reference TRBV5-6 and TRBJ1-1 gives the full variable domain: DAGVTQSPTHLIKTRGQQVTLRCSPKSGHDTVSWYQQALGQGPQFIFQYYEEEERQRGNFPDRFSGHQFPNYSSELNVNALLLGDSALYLCASSSGGRLEAFFGQGTRLTVV.

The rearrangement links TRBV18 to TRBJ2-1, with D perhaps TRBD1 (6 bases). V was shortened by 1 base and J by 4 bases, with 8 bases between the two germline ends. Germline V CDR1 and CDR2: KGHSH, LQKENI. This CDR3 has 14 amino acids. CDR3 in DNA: TGTGCCAGCTCACCACTCGGACAGTACAATGAGCAGTTCTTC. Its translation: CASSPLGQYNEQFF.

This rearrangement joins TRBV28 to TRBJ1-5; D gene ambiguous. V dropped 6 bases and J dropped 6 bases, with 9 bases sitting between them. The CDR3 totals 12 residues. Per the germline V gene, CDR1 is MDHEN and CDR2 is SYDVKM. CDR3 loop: CASRLPGQPQHF. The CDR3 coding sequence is TGTGCCAGCAGGCTACCGGGTCAGCCCCAGCATTTT.

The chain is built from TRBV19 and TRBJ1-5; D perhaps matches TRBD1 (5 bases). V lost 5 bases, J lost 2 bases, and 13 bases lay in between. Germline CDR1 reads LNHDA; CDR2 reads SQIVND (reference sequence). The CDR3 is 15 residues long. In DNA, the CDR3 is TGTGCCAGTAGTCTGGGGCCGGGCCGCAATCAGCCCCAGCATTTT. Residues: CASSLGPGRNQPQHF.

The CDR3 here is CAASQVNYGYTF. Written as DNA, the CDR3 is TGTGCCGCCTCGCAGGTGAACTATGGCTACACCTTC. The chain joins TRBV7-9 to TRBJ1-2; D is undetermined. V dropped 11 bases and J dropped 2 bases, with 12 bases sitting between them. CDR3 length: 12 amino acids. The germline V gene encodes CDR1 SEHNR and CDR2 FQNEAQ (reference sequence). The entire variable domain, with the rest obtained from reference TRBV7-9 and TRBJ1-2, is as follows: DTGVSQNPRHKITKRGQNVTFRCDPISEHNRLYWYRQTLGQGPEFLTYFQNEAQLEKSRLLSDRFSAERPKGSFSTLEIQRTEQGDSAMYLCAASQVNYGYTFGSGTRLTVV.

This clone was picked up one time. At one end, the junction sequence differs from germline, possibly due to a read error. The CDR3 loop is CASSPNGDRVKF. The DNA of the CDR3 is TGTGCCAGCAGCCCAAACGGGGACAGGGTAAAGTTC. The J gene is TRBJ2-7, the V gene TRBV11-3; 9 bases align to TRBD1. CDR1 and CDR2 from the germline V gene are SGHNT and YENEEA. The CDR3 is made up of 12 amino acids.

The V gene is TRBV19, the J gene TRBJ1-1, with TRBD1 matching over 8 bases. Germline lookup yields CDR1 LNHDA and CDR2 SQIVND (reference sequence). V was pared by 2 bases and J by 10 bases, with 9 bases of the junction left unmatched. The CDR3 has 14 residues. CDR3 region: CASSITGQGKGAFF. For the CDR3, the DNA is TGTGCCAGTAGTATAACCGGACAGGGAAAGGGAGCTTTCTTT.

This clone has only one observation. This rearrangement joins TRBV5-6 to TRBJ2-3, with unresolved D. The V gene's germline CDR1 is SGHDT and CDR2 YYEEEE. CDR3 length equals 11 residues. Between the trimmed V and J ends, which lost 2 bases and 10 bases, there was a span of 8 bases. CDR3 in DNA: TGTGCCAGCAGCTTACGTGGAGCGCAGTATTTT. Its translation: CASSLRGAQYF.